This T cell receptor (beta chain) was captured by sequencing in a study of breast tumors, draining lymph nodes, adjacent tissues. TCRdb recomputed calls from the multiplex PCR reads with MiXCR, one row per CDR3 protein. The data contain about 14,000 distinct CDR3 sequences, roughly 62% of them singletons. Germline CDR1 and CDR2: SGHTA and FQGNSA. The CDR3 is made up of 18 amino acids. Unmatched junction bases numbered 15, after V lost 3 bases and J lost 1 base. The sequencing input was tumor-adjacent breast tissue. The genes are TRBV7-2 and TRBJ2-7, with 7 bases fitting TRBD1. The receptor was derived from a female donor with breast cancer. Some clones in this sample may be carry-over from other donors' samples. The CDR3 DNA follows: TGTGCCAGCAGCTTTCCGGGGTACAGGGGTTCTTCATCCTACGAGCAGTACTTC. This encodes CASSFPGYRGSSSYEQYF.